The rows below give T cell receptor beta chains drawn from one sample of a study of blood T cell repertoires in COVID-19. The protocol was immunoSEQ multiplex PCR, while the TCRdb copy is restricted to in-frame clones and leaves out a portion. In the table there are roughly 140,000 clones, about 87% of which are singletons. What was sequenced was peripheral blood. These receptors all come from a woman aged 40 to 49 with acute or convalescent COVID-19. Each CDR3 is given with its conserved first and last residue. Fields, in order: clone size, V gene, J gene, D gene, CDR3 DNA, CDR3 protein. The D gene is left open where the match is weak. Only some rows state a clone size, as once, few, many or a class for expanded clones.

-,TRBV7-9,TRBJ2-5,TRBD2,TGTGCCAGCAGCTTATCACTAGCGGGAGAGACCCAGTACTTC,CASSLSLAGETQYF
-,TRBV10-3,TRBJ2-1,TRBD2,TGTGCCATCAGGCCTGGCGGGGGAACCAATGAGCAGTTCTTC,CAIRPGGGTNEQFF
-,TRBV21-1,TRBJ2-7,-,TGTGCCAGCAGCAATTGGGCGGGAGTCCAGCCCGAGCAGTACTTC,CASSNWAGVQPEQYF
-,TRBV7-9,TRBJ1-1,-,TGTGCCAGCAGCTTATGGGGGGATGAAGCTTTCTTT,CASSLWGDEAFF
-,TRBV12-3/TRBV12-4,TRBJ1-2,TRBD1,TGTGCCAGCAGTCAACAGGGGAACTATGGCTACACCTTC,CASSQQGNYGYTF
-,TRBV10-3,TRBJ1-1,-,TGTGCCACCATCCAGGGCATTTACGACACTGAAGCTTTCTTT,CATIQGIYDTEAFF
-,TRBV11-3,TRBJ2-3,-,TGTGCCAGCAGCTCAGGGTGGGGGGTCACAGATACGCAGTATTTT,CASSSGWGVTDTQYF
-,TRBV2,TRBJ1-2,-,TGTGCCAGCAGCGGGGGTTATGGCTACACCTTC,CASSGGYGYTF
-,TRBV7-9,TRBJ1-1,TRBD1,TGTGCCAGCAGCCCTAACCGGGACAGGGGGCTTAGGAACACTGAAGCTTTCTTT,CASSPNRDRGLRNTEAFF
-,TRBV19,TRBJ1-6,-,TGTGCCAGTAGTATCTCAGGGATCCTGAATTCACCCCTCCACTTT,CASSISGILNSPLHF
-,TRBV7-2,TRBJ1-4,-,TGTGCCAGCAGCTCCGGGGGGGGAGGTGAAAAACTGTTTTTT,CASSSGGGGEKLFF
-,TRBV7-2,TRBJ2-7,-,TGTGCCAGCAGCTTAGGAGAGGAATCCTACGAGCAGTACTTC,CASSLGEESYEQYF
-,TRBV28,TRBJ2-1,TRBD1,TGTGCCAGCAGTCCTACACAGGGGAACTCCTACAATGAGCAGTTCTTC,CASSPTQGNSYNEQFF
-,TRBV27,TRBJ2-1,-,TGTGCCAGCAGTTTATCGAAAGGGGACTTCAGGAGCTCCTACAATGAGCAGTTCTTC,CASSLSKGDFRSSYNEQFF
-,TRBV7-2,TRBJ1-2,-,TGTGCCAGCATCCTCACGGGGGTCGGCTGGAACTATGGCTACACCTTC,CASILTGVGWNYGYTF
-,TRBV27,TRBJ2-5,-,TGTGCCAGCAGTTCGACTCGAGGGGGAGAGACCCAGTACTTC,CASSSTRGGETQYF
once,TRBV24-1,TRBJ1-2,-,TGTGCCACCAGTGATTCAGGGTGGGGGGATAACTATGGCTACACCTTC,CATSDSGWGDNYGYTF
-,TRBV7-2,TRBJ1-6,-,TGTGCCAGCAGCTTTCAGGGGCTGGGTTCACCCCTCCACTTT,CASSFQGLGSPLHF
-,TRBV14,TRBJ2-7,-,TGTGCCAGCAGCCAAGTCGGGGATTACGAGCAGTACTTC,CASSQVGDYEQYF
-,TRBV27,TRBJ1-4,-,TGTGCCAGCAGTTCAACAGGGACCAGTGAAAAACTGTTTTTT,CASSSTGTSEKLFF
once,TRBV19,TRBJ2-1,-,TGTGCCAGTAGTATATGGGGAGAGATCTCCTACAATGAGCAGTTCTTC,CASSIWGEISYNEQFF
-,TRBV4-1,TRBJ1-6,-,TGCGCCAGCAGCCAAGTCCCCGGGACACCTTTGGCCCTCCACTTT,CASSQVPGTPLALHF
-,TRBV27,TRBJ2-1,-,TGTGCCAGCAGTTGGCAGGGTTTCAGCTCCTACAATGAGCAGTTCTTC,CASSWQGFSSYNEQFF
once,TRBV6-5,TRBJ2-5,-,TGTGCCAGCAGCATTACAGGGCCACGCCAAGAGACCCAGTACTTC,CASSITGPRQETQYF
-,TRBV30,TRBJ1-1,-,TGTGCCTGGAGTCGGACAGCGCCGTCCGAAGCTTTCTTT,CAWSRTAPSEAFF
-,TRBV6-4,TRBJ1-6,-,TGTGCCAGCAGTGACGAGCACTCCTATAATTCACCCCTCCACTTT,CASSDEHSYNSPLHF
-,TRBV4-3,TRBJ1-4,TRBD1,TGCGCCAGCAGCCCCTCCGGGACAGGGGGAAGCGAAAAACTGTTTTTT,CASSPSGTGGSEKLFF
-,TRBV7-9,TRBJ2-7,TRBD1,TGTGCCAGCAGCTTAGCTGGGACAGGGGGCCGCGAGCAGTACTTC,CASSLAGTGGREQYF
-,TRBV13,TRBJ2-7,TRBD1,TGTGCCAGCAGCCCCCGGGACAGAGACGAGCAGTACTTC,CASSPRDRDEQYF
-,TRBV30,TRBJ1-3,-,TGTGCCTGGGATGTAGCAGGGAAGAGTGGAAACACCATATATTTT,CAWDVAGKSGNTIYF
-,TRBV11-1,TRBJ1-1,-,TGTGCCAGCAGCCCTGACACCCCCCCACGGGCTTTCTTT,CASSPDTPPRAFF
-,TRBV7-2,TRBJ1-5,-,TGTGCCAGCAGCCTGCAACAGGGTAGCAATCAGCCCCAGCATTTT,CASSLQQGSNQPQHF
-,TRBV6-1,TRBJ2-2,-,TGTGCCAGCAGTGAAGCGGCGGACACCGGGGAGCTGTTTTTT,CASSEAADTGELFF
-,TRBV21-1,TRBJ2-5,-,TGTGCCAGCAGCCCTCGCGGGCGCCAAGAGACCCAGTACTTC,CASSPRGRQETQYF
-,TRBV3-1/TRBV3-2,TRBJ2-2,TRBD2,TGTGCCAGCAGCACACTAGCGGGGGTCCAAACCGGGGAGCTGTTTTTT,CASSTLAGVQTGELFF
-,TRBV2,TRBJ1-2,TRBD1,TGTGCCAGCAGCTCCGGGACAGGGAGGAACTATGGCTACACCTTC,CASSSGTGRNYGYTF
-,TRBV5-1,TRBJ1-1,-,TGCGCCAGCAGCTTACAGGATAGCACTGAAGCTTTCTTT,CASSLQDSTEAFF
once,TRBV27,TRBJ1-5,-,TGTGCCAGCAGCCCTTATTCACAGGTTAATCAGCCCCAGCATTTT,CASSPYSQVNQPQHF
-,TRBV11-2,TRBJ2-3,TRBD2,TGTGCCAGCAGCTCGGTGAGCGGGAGGGCGGGAGATACGCAGTATTTT,CASSSVSGRAGDTQYF
few,TRBV28,TRBJ2-7,TRBD1,TGTGCCAGCAGTTACGGACAGGGTCGTCCCTACGAGCAGTACTTC,CASSYGQGRPYEQYF
-,TRBV6-2/TRBV6-3,TRBJ1-2,TRBD1,TGTGCCAGCAGTTACGCTGGGGACAGCCGTGGCTACACCTTC,CASSYAGDSRGYTF
-,TRBV7-3,TRBJ1-1,-,TGTGCCAGCAGCCTAGGAAGGAACACTGAAGCTTTCTTT,CASSLGRNTEAFF
-,TRBV7-2,TRBJ2-1,TRBD1,TGTGCCAGCAGCCCCCGGGACAGTCACAATGAGCAGTTCTTC,CASSPRDSHNEQFF
once,TRBV6-5,TRBJ2-7,TRBD2,TGTGCCAGCATCGGACTAGCGGGGGGCCTTTACGAGCAGTACTTC,CASIGLAGGLYEQYF
-,TRBV28,TRBJ2-3,TRBD2,TGTGCCAGCAGTAAGGGACTAGCGGGCCTCACAGATACGCAGTATTTT,CASSKGLAGLTDTQYF
-,TRBV11-2,TRBJ2-1,-,TGTGCCAGCAGCTTAGATTCCGGTGAGCAGTTCTTC,CASSLDSGEQFF
few,TRBV15,TRBJ2-2,TRBD1,TGTGCCACCAGGACAGGGACAGCGCCCGGGGAGCTGTTTTTT,CATRTGTAPGELFF
-,TRBV5-1,TRBJ1-2,-,TGCGCCAGCAGCTTGAATGACTCCCCGGGGGATGGCTACACCTTC,CASSLNDSPGDGYTF
-,TRBV5-3,TRBJ2-7,-,TGTGCCAGAAGCTCGTTTCGTAGCGGCTCCTACGAGCAGTACTTC,CARSSFRSGSYEQYF
-,TRBV7-2,TRBJ2-1,-,TGTGCCAGCAGCTTAGTAGAGCAGGGGGGCTACAATGAGCAGTTCTTC,CASSLVEQGGYNEQFF
-,TRBV18,TRBJ2-7,-,TGTGCCACCTCTGAGGCCTACGAGCAGTACTTC,CATSEAYEQYF
-,TRBV6-5,TRBJ1-3,-,TGTGCCAGCAGTTACGGAGCAGAAGGAAACACCATATATTTT,CASSYGAEGNTIYF
-,TRBV7-9,TRBJ1-3,-,TGTGCCAGCCCCCCCGGGTCAGGAAACACCATATATTTT,CASPPGSGNTIYF
-,TRBV10-3,TRBJ1-1,-,TGTGCCATCAGCGGAGGGATCGCGGCTGAAGCTTTCTTT,CAISGGIAAEAFF
-,TRBV7-9,TRBJ2-6,TRBD1,TGTGCCAGCAGCTTAGAGTGGGACAGTTCTGGGGCCAACGTCCTGACTTTC,CASSLEWDSSGANVLTF
once,TRBV6-1,TRBJ1-6,-,TGTGCCAGCAGTGAGGGCATCGATAATTCACCCCTCCACTTT,CASSEGIDNSPLHF
-,TRBV24-1,TRBJ2-3,-,TGTGCCACCAGTGATGGGACTGGCAGCACAGATACGCAGTATTTT,CATSDGTGSTDTQYF
few,TRBV6-5,TRBJ1-1,-,TGTGCCAGCAGTCCCTTGAGTGTGAACACTGAAGCTTTCTTT,CASSPLSVNTEAFF
-,TRBV3-1/TRBV3-2,TRBJ1-5,-,TGTGCCAGCAGCCAAGACTGGGAGGGTCCTTCTCAGCCCCAGCATTTT,CASSQDWEGPSQPQHF